A selection of T cell receptor beta chains follows, all from one sample in a study of cytomegalovirus exposure and HLA in healthy donors. Some clones are missing from TCRdb's copy, which holds only in-frame ones; the method was immunoSEQ multiplex PCR. This sample yields hundreds of thousands of clones, of which about 74% are seen a single time; 1.8% belongs to the top ten. Sequenced: PBMCs. Receptors originate from a woman in her thirties in good health and CMV-seronegative. Both conserved end residues are part of each CDR3. The order of the fields is V gene, D gene, J gene, clone size, CDR3 protein, CDR3 DNA. D genes are given only for firm matches. For some rows the clone size is stated as once, few or many, or as a class when expanded; others skip it.

v_gene: TRBV6-1; d_gene: -; j_gene: TRBJ2-1; abundance: -; CDR3aa: CASSAGLSLNEQFF; CDR3nt: TGTGCCAGCAGCGCGGGACTTTCGCTCAATGAGCAGTTCTTC
v_gene: TRBV5-8; d_gene: TRBD1; j_gene: TRBJ1-1; abundance: once; CDR3aa: CASRDRGRTEAFF; CDR3nt: TGTGCCAGCAGGGACAGGGGACGCACTGAAGCTTTCTTT
v_gene: TRBV5-1; d_gene: TRBD1; j_gene: TRBJ1-2; abundance: few; CDR3aa: CASSLTGGQGAHGYTF; CDR3nt: TGCGCCAGCAGCTTGACGGGAGGACAGGGGGCTCATGGCTACACCTTC
v_gene: TRBV6-6; d_gene: -; j_gene: TRBJ1-1; abundance: few; CDR3aa: CASSYIPRSMNTEAFF; CDR3nt: TGTGCCAGCAGTTACATACCCAGATCCATGAACACTGAAGCTTTCTTT
v_gene: TRBV30; d_gene: TRBD2; j_gene: TRBJ2-1; abundance: -; CDR3aa: CAWSGLAGGPGEQFF; CDR3nt: TGTGCCTGGAGTGGATTAGCGGGAGGGCCAGGTGAGCAGTTCTTC
v_gene: TRBV4-2; d_gene: TRBD2; j_gene: TRBJ2-1; abundance: few; CDR3aa: CASSQKDPGLAGGGVRYNEQFF; CDR3nt: TGTGCCAGCAGCCAAAAGGATCCGGGACTAGCGGGGGGCGGAGTCCGCTACAATGAGCAGTTCTTC
v_gene: TRBV19; d_gene: TRBD2; j_gene: TRBJ2-1; abundance: -; CDR3aa: CASSLTGTSGQDEQFF; CDR3nt: TGTGCCAGTAGTTTAACCGGGACTAGCGGGCAGGATGAGCAGTTCTTC
v_gene: TRBV5-5; d_gene: -; j_gene: TRBJ2-7; abundance: -; CDR3aa: CASSLVSRTYEQYF; CDR3nt: TGTGCCAGCAGCTTGGTCTCTAGAACCTACGAGCAGTACTTC
v_gene: TRBV6-1; d_gene: -; j_gene: TRBJ1-1; abundance: -; CDR3aa: CASSESGQNTEAFF; CDR3nt: TGTGCCAGCAGTGAAAGTGGACAGAACACTGAAGCTTTCTTT
v_gene: TRBV14; d_gene: -; j_gene: TRBJ1-1; abundance: -; CDR3aa: CASSQGGLQAFF; CDR3nt: TGTGCCAGCAGCCAAGGAGGGCTTCAGGCTTTCTTT
v_gene: TRBV9; d_gene: TRBD1; j_gene: TRBJ1-5; abundance: -; CDR3aa: CASSAGQGYQPQHF; CDR3nt: TGTGCCAGCAGCGCCGGACAGGGCTATCAGCCCCAGCATTTT
v_gene: TRBV5-4; d_gene: -; j_gene: TRBJ2-3; abundance: -; CDR3aa: CASSLVADTQYF; CDR3nt: TGTGCCAGCAGCTTGGTAGCAGATACGCAGTATTTT
v_gene: TRBV30; d_gene: -; j_gene: TRBJ2-6; abundance: once; CDR3aa: CAWSVLASGANVLTF; CDR3nt: TGTGCCTGGAGTGTACTCGCTTCTGGGGCCAACGTCCTGACTTTC
v_gene: TRBV9; d_gene: -; j_gene: TRBJ2-1; abundance: -; CDR3aa: CASSPPTAYNEQFF; CDR3nt: TGTGCCAGCAGCCCACCGACTGCCTACAATGAGCAGTTCTTC
v_gene: TRBV5-1; d_gene: -; j_gene: TRBJ1-1; abundance: -; CDR3aa: CASSPQGRGSNTEAFF; CDR3nt: TGCGCCAGCAGCCCCCAAGGCAGGGGATCGAACACTGAAGCTTTCTTT
v_gene: TRBV30; d_gene: TRBD2; j_gene: TRBJ2-2; abundance: -; CDR3aa: CAWSPGGTGELFF; CDR3nt: TGTGCCTGGAGTCCCGGGGGGACCGGGGAGCTGTTTTTT
v_gene: TRBV4-2; d_gene: TRBD2; j_gene: TRBJ2-5; abundance: -; CDR3aa: CASSLAGGETQYF; CDR3nt: TGTGCCAGCAGCTTGGCGGGGGGAGAGACCCAGTACTTC
v_gene: TRBV25-1; d_gene: TRBD2; j_gene: TRBJ2-7; abundance: -; CDR3aa: CASSIASGRYEQYF; CDR3nt: TGTGCCAGCAGTATCGCTAGCGGACGCTACGAGCAGTACTTC
v_gene: TRBV5-4; d_gene: TRBD2; j_gene: TRBJ2-3; abundance: -; CDR3aa: CASSLAYGLDAIDTQYF; CDR3nt: TGTGCCAGCAGCTTGGCTTACGGACTAGATGCGATAGATACGCAGTATTTT
v_gene: TRBV6-6; d_gene: -; j_gene: TRBJ1-5; abundance: -; CDR3aa: CASSYAQGRTVQPQHF; CDR3nt: TGTGCCAGCAGTTACGCGCAGGGAAGAACGGTTCAGCCCCAGCATTTT
v_gene: TRBV18; d_gene: TRBD1; j_gene: TRBJ2-5; abundance: -; CDR3aa: CASSPPGGAETQYF; CDR3nt: TGTGCCAGCTCACCTCCAGGGGGCGCAGAGACCCAGTACTTC
v_gene: TRBV6-5; d_gene: TRBD1; j_gene: TRBJ2-7; abundance: -; CDR3aa: CASSLRGRGNNEQYF; CDR3nt: TGTGCCAGCAGCCTGCGCGGCAGGGGGAATAACGAGCAGTACTTC
v_gene: TRBV5-4; d_gene: TRBD2; j_gene: TRBJ2-2; abundance: -; CDR3aa: CASSSTDTSGTPGELFF; CDR3nt: TGTGCCAGCAGCTCCACCGACACTAGCGGGACCCCCGGGGAGCTGTTTTTT
v_gene: TRBV27; d_gene: -; j_gene: TRBJ1-2; abundance: -; CDR3aa: CASSLIANYGYTF; CDR3nt: TGTGCCAGCAGTTTGATAGCGAACTATGGCTACACCTTC
v_gene: TRBV4-1; d_gene: TRBD2; j_gene: TRBJ2-7; abundance: -; CDR3aa: CASSQDRAGGSYEQYF; CDR3nt: TGCGCCAGCAGCCAAGACCGGGCGGGGGGGAGTTACGAGCAGTACTTC
v_gene: TRBV29-1; d_gene: TRBD1; j_gene: TRBJ1-2; abundance: -; CDR3aa: CSVFTPGGRGYTF; CDR3nt: TGCAGCGTCTTTACCCCAGGGGGTAGGGGCTACACCTTC
v_gene: TRBV7-9; d_gene: TRBD1; j_gene: TRBJ2-6; abundance: -; CDR3aa: CASSLTGGASGANVLTF; CDR3nt: TGTGCCAGCAGCCTTACAGGGGGCGCTTCGGGGGCCAACGTCCTGACTTTC
v_gene: TRBV9; d_gene: -; j_gene: TRBJ1-3; abundance: few; CDR3aa: CASSVGGETGNTIYF; CDR3nt: TGTGCCAGCAGCGTAGGCGGGGAAACTGGAAACACCATATATTTT
v_gene: TRBV2; d_gene: TRBD1; j_gene: TRBJ1-2; abundance: -; CDR3aa: CASTSLRPGTGGSYGYTF; CDR3nt: TGTGCCAGCACCAGCCTCCGGCCCGGGACAGGGGGTAGCTATGGCTACACCTTC
v_gene: TRBV4-1; d_gene: -; j_gene: TRBJ2-1; abundance: -; CDR3aa: CASSQAQGSYNEQFF; CDR3nt: TGCGCCAGCAGCCAAGCCCAGGGGTCCTACAATGAGCAGTTCTTC
v_gene: TRBV5-1; d_gene: TRBD1; j_gene: TRBJ1-1; abundance: -; CDR3aa: CASSVADYGTGDLNTEAFF; CDR3nt: TGCGCCAGCAGCGTCGCCGATTACGGGACAGGGGATTTGAACACTGAAGCTTTCTTT
v_gene: TRBV11-2; d_gene: -; j_gene: TRBJ1-3; abundance: few; CDR3aa: CASSFPRGGRLSGNTIYF; CDR3nt: TGTGCCAGCAGCTTCCCTCGCGGGGGCCGCCTCTCTGGAAACACCATATATTTT
v_gene: TRBV27; d_gene: -; j_gene: TRBJ2-7; abundance: -; CDR3aa: CASIPARGGYVGYEQYF; CDR3nt: TGTGCCAGCATTCCCGCCAGGGGTGGCTATGTGGGCTACGAGCAGTACTTC